The rows below give T cell receptor beta chains drawn from one sample of a study of response to subunit inactivated influenza vaccine. TCRdb re-called the RT-PCR reads through MiXCR, storing one row per CDR3 protein. This sample has 500,000 to 550,000 distinct CDR3 sequences; about 7.2% occur once, and the top ten carry around 13%. The source material was PBMCs from blood, sampled about 23 months after vaccination. Every receptor here comes from a man in his fifties or sixties who received an inactivated influenza vaccine. The CDR3 runs from the conserved cysteine through the conserved F or W. D genes are given only for firm matches. The size field is filled for only some rows; it gives once, few, many or a size class.

J gene: TRBJ2-1; V gene: TRBV4-2; D gene: TRBD2; clone size: many; CDR3 DNA: TGTGCCAGCAGCCAAGCGGCGGGAGGGCCGAGTTACAATGAGCAGTTCTTC; CDR3 protein: CASSQAAGGPSYNEQFF
J gene: TRBJ2-1; V gene: TRBV5-1; D gene: TRBD1; clone size: few; CDR3 DNA: TGCGCCAGCAGCCGGACAGGGGGGAGCTCCTACAATGAGCAGTTCTTC; CDR3 protein: CASSRTGGSSYNEQFF
J gene: TRBJ1-2; V gene: TRBV12-3/TRBV12-4; D gene: NA; clone size: NA; CDR3 DNA: TGTGCCAGCAGTTCGGGTTTCTCTTACTATGGCTACACCTTC; CDR3 protein: CASSSGFSYYGYTF
J gene: TRBJ2-7; V gene: TRBV7-8; D gene: TRBD2; clone size: NA; CDR3 DNA: TGTGCCAGCAGCATAGATTCCGGGACTACGCGTCGGAAGCAGTACTTC; CDR3 protein: CASSIDSGTTRRKQYF
J gene: TRBJ2-1; V gene: TRBV2; D gene: NA; clone size: many; CDR3 DNA: TGTGCCAGCAGAAGGACTATCAACGGTGAGCAGTTCTTC; CDR3 protein: CASRRTINGEQFF
J gene: TRBJ1-3; V gene: TRBV12-3/TRBV12-4; D gene: TRBD1; clone size: few; CDR3 DNA: TGTGCCAGCAGCCAGACAGGGCACTCTGGAAACACCATATATTTT; CDR3 protein: CASSQTGHSGNTIYF
J gene: TRBJ2-3; V gene: TRBV20-1; D gene: NA; clone size: many; CDR3 DNA: TGCAGTGCTAGGACCACAGCGGATACGCAGTATTTT; CDR3 protein: CSARTTADTQYF
J gene: TRBJ1-4; V gene: TRBV6-1; D gene: TRBD1; clone size: many; CDR3 DNA: TGTGCCAGCAGACGGGACAGGGGTAATGAAAAACTGTTTTTT; CDR3 protein: CASRRDRGNEKLFF
J gene: TRBJ1-1; V gene: TRBV4-3; D gene: NA; clone size: few; CDR3 DNA: TGCGCCAGCAGCCAAGATCATCGCACTGAAGCTTTCTTT; CDR3 protein: CASSQDHRTEAFF
J gene: TRBJ1-1; V gene: TRBV5-1; D gene: NA; clone size: many; CDR3 DNA: TGCGCCAGCAGCGGGGGGACGGCGAACACTGAAGCTTTCTTT; CDR3 protein: CASSGGTANTEAFF
J gene: TRBJ2-3; V gene: TRBV7-2; D gene: NA; clone size: many; CDR3 DNA: TGTGCCAGCAGCACGCCGGGACAAACAGATACGCAGTATTTT; CDR3 protein: CASSTPGQTDTQYF
J gene: TRBJ2-3; V gene: TRBV7-9; D gene: NA; clone size: NA; CDR3 DNA: TGTGCCAGCAGCTTAGTCCTAGGCTACACAGATACGCAGTATTTT; CDR3 protein: CASSLVLGYTDTQYF